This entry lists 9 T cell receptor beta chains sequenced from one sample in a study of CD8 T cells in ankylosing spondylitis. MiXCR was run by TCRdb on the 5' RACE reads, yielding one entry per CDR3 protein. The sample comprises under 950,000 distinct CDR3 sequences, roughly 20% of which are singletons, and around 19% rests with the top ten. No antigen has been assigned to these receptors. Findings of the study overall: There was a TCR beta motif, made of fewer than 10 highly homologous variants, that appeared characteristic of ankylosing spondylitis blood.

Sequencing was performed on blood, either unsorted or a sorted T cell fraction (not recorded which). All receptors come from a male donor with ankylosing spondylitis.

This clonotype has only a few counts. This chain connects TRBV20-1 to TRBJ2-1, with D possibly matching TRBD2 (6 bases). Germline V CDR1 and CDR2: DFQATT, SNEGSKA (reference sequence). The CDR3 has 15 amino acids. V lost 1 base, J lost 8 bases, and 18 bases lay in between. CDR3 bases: TGCAGTGCTAGAGGGGAACGTGGGGGGATATATGAGCAGTTCTTC. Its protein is CSARGERGGIYEQFF.

CDR3 DNA sequence: TGTGCCAGCAGTCGCACCGGGGACCCCTACGAGCAGTACTTC. Encoded protein: CASSRTGDPYEQYF. The chain employs TRBV12-3 or TRBV12-4 and TRBJ2-7; the D gene could be TRBD1 or TRBD2 (5 bases each). Trimming cost V 5 bases and J 2 bases, with 13 bases left between them. CDR3 length equals 14 residues.

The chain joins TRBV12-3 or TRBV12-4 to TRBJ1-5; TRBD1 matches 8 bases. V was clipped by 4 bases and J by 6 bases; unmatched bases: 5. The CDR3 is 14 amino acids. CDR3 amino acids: CASSYGQGGQPQHF. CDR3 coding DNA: TGTGCCAGCAGTTACGGACAGGGAGGTCAGCCCCAGCATTTT.

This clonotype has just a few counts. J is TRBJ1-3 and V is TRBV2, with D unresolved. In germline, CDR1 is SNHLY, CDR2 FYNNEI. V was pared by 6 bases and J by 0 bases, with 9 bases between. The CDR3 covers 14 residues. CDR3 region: CASRQSSSGNTIYF. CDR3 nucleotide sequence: TGTGCCAGCAGACAGAGCAGCTCTGGAAACACCATATATTTT.

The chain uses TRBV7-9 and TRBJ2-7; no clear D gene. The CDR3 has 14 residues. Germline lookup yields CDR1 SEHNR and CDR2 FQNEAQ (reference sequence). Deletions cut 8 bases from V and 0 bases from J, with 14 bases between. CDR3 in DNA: TGTGCCAGCTGCCCGGACGGATTCTCCTACGAGCAGTACTTC. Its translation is CASCPDGFSYEQYF. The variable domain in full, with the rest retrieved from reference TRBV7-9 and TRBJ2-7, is DTGVSQNPRHKITKRGQNVTFRCDPISEHNRLYWYRQTLGQGPEFLTYFQNEAQLEKSRLLSDRFSAERPKGSFSTLEIQRTEQGDSAMYLCASCPDGFSYEQYFGPGTRLTVT.

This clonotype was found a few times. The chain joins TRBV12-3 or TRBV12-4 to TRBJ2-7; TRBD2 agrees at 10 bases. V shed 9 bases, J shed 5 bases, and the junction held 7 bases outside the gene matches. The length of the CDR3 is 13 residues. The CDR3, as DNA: TGTGCCAGACCGGGACTAGCGTGCCACGAGCAGTACTTC. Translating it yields CARPGLACHEQYF.

The CDR3 DNA reads TGTGCCAGCAGTAGTTTTGGGACAGAAAACTATGGCTACACCTTC. It encodes CASSSFGTENYGYTF. The chain has TRBV2 and TRBJ1-2; 7 nucleotides match TRBD1. V lost 5 bases, J lost 2 bases, and 8 bases stayed unmatched. CDR1 and CDR2 from the germline V gene are SNHLY and FYNNEI. CDR3 length: 15 amino acids.

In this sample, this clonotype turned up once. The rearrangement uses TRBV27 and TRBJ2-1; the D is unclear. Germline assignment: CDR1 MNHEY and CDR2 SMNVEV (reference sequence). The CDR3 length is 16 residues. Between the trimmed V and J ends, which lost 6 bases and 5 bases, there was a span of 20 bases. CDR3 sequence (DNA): TGTGCCAGCAGCCCAAAGCCCCGGAATTTGAACAATGAGCAGTTCTTC. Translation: CASSPKPRNLNNEQFF.

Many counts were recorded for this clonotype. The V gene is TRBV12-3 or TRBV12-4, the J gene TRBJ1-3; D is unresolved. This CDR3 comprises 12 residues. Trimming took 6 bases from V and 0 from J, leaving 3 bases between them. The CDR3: CASSFSGNTIYF. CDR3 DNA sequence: TGTGCCAGCAGCTTCTCTGGAAACACCATATATTTT.